This TCR beta chain was recovered during a study of OX40 agonist ivuxolimab in advanced cancers. Study-level results: People who partly responded at 0.1-3.0 mg/kg had some of the least clonal expansion seen. There were also nonresponders showing low normalized T-cell clonal expansion.

Sequenced by immunoSEQ multiplex PCR; TCRdb stores in-frame clones only, minus some. The sample has 55,000 to 70,000 clones; around 83% are singletons. Of note for this clone: Antigen unknown.

CDR1 and CDR2 from the germline V gene are SGHKS and YYEKEE (reference sequence). The junction had 3 bases not matched to a gene; V was cut back by 4 bases and J by 2 bases. The CDR3 runs to 15 residues. The sequence derives from an adult with an advanced solid tumor such as melanoma, head and neck, liver or kidney cancer. The genes are TRBV5-5 and TRBJ2-6; 7 nucleotides agree with TRBD1. The source material was CD4+ or CD8+ T cells sorted from blood, sampled in a trial of the OX40 agonist ivuxolimab. CDR3 sequence reads: CASSPTGAGANVLTF. DNA of the CDR3: TGTGCCAGCAGCCCCACAGGGGCTGGGGCCAACGTCCTGACTTTC.